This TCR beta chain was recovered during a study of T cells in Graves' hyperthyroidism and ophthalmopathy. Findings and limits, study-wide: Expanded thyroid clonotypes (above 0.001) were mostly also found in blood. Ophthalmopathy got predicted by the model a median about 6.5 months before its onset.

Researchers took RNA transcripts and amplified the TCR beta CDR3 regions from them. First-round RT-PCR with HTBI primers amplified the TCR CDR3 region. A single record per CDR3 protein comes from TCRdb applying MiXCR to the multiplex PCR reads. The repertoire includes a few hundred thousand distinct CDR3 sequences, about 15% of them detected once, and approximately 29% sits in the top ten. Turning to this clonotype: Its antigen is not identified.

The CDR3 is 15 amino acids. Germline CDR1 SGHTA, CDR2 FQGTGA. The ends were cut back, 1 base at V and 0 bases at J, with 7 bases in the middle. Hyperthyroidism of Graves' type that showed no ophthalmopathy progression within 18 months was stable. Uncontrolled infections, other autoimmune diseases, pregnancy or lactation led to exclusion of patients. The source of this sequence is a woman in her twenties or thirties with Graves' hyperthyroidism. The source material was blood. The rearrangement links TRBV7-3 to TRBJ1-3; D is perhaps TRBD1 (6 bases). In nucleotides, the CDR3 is TGTGCCAGCAGCTTAAAGGGGGACTCTGGAAACACCATATATTTT. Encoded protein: CASSLKGDSGNTIYF.